This TCR beta chain came from a study of CD8 T cells in Susac syndrome. The CDR3 contains 15 residues. The V gene end was trimmed by 4 bases and the J gene end by 12 bases; junction bases not matched to a gene: 14. This clonotype came up once. RNA, at about 0.5 to 1 ug, was reverse transcribed with random hexamers. The method of amplification for TCR beta CDR3 was immunoSEQ multiplex PCR, covering 54 Vbeta and 13 Jbeta. One entry per CDR3 protein results from TCRdb running MiXCR on the immunoSEQ multiplex PCR reads. The table has roughly 120,000 distinct CDR3 sequences, over 85% seen once; the top ten hold less than 0.4%.

The V gene is TRBV12-3 or TRBV12-4, the J gene TRBJ2-4; 8 bases map to TRBD2. The sequence was obtained from a human donor with multiple sclerosis. Specimen: CD8+ T cells from PBMCs. The CDR3: CASSSSLAGFPPQYF. CDR3 DNA sequence: TGTGCCAGCAGTTCCTCGTTAGCGGGATTCCCGCCTCAGTACTTC.